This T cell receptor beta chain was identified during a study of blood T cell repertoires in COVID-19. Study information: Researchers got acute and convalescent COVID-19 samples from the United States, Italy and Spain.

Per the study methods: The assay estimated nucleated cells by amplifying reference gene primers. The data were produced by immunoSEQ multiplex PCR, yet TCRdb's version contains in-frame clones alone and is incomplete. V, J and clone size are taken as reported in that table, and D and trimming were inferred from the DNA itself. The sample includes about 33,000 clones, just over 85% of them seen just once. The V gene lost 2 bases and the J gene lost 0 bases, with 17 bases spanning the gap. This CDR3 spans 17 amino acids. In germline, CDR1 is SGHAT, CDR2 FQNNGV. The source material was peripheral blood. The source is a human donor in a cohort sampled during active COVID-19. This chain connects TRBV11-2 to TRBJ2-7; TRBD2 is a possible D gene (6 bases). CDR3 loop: CASSLMGGTVSSYEQYF. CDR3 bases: TGTGCCAGCAGCTTAATGGGTGGGACTGTAAGCTCCTACGAGCAGTACTTC.